These 4 T cell receptor beta chains originate from one sample sequenced in a study of cytomegalovirus exposure and HLA in healthy donors. PCR involved 60 Vbeta and 13 Jbeta primers. TCRdb's table, derived via immunoSEQ multiplex PCR, lists solely in-frame clones and lacks some. The top ten hold about 2.3% of the sample, which has 85,000 to 100,000 clones, 55% to 65% seen once. The sequencing input was PBMCs. The receptors stem from a human donor in good health.

The rearrangement uses TRBV29-1 and TRBJ1-1, with 7 positions matching TRBD1. The CDR3 extends over 13 amino acids. Germline CDR1 and CDR2: SQVTM and ANQGSEA. With V trimmed by 5 bases and J by 4 bases, 7 bases remained unmatched. The CDR3 spells CSVRQGHATEAFF. In DNA form, the CDR3 reads TGCAGCGTTAGACAGGGCCATGCCACTGAAGCTTTCTTT.

The chain employs TRBV7-2 and TRBJ2-5; D unresolved. In germline, CDR1 is SGHTA, CDR2 FQGNSA. This CDR3 contains 15 residues. Trimming pared 5 bases from V and 4 bases from J, leaving 17 bases between. This CDR3 is CASSTPSGSVETQYF. In DNA, the CDR3 is TGTGCCAGCAGCACCCCCTCCGGTAGTGTAGAGACCCAGTACTTC. The variable domain in full, completed from reference TRBV7-2 and TRBJ2-5, reads GAGVSQSPSNKVTEKGKDVELRCDPISGHTALYWYRQSLGQGLEFLIYFQGNSAPDKSGLPSDRFSAERTGGSVSTLTIQRTQQEDSAVYLCASSTPSGSVETQYFGPGTRLLVL.

Only a few counts were recorded for this clone. The genes are TRBV19 and TRBJ1-2; D is unresolved. Per the germline V gene, CDR1 is LNHDA and CDR2 is SQIVND (reference sequence). There are 16 residues in the CDR3. The V gene lost 11 bases and the J gene lost 8 bases, with 30 bases spanning the gap. CDR3 DNA: TGTGCCGCAGATGAAGATGGAACCTCATTCGCGGGAGGCTACACCTTC. Residues: CAADEDGTSFAGGYTF.

The chain links TRBV7-2 to TRBJ1-1; no firm D call. V was clipped by 5 bases and J by 4 bases, with 11 bases between them. The germline V gene has CDR1 SGHTA and CDR2 FQGNSA. The CDR3 is 13 residues long. The CDR3 here is CASSPAGATEAFF. The CDR3 DNA reads TGTGCCAGCAGCCCCGCGGGTGCCACTGAAGCTTTCTTT.